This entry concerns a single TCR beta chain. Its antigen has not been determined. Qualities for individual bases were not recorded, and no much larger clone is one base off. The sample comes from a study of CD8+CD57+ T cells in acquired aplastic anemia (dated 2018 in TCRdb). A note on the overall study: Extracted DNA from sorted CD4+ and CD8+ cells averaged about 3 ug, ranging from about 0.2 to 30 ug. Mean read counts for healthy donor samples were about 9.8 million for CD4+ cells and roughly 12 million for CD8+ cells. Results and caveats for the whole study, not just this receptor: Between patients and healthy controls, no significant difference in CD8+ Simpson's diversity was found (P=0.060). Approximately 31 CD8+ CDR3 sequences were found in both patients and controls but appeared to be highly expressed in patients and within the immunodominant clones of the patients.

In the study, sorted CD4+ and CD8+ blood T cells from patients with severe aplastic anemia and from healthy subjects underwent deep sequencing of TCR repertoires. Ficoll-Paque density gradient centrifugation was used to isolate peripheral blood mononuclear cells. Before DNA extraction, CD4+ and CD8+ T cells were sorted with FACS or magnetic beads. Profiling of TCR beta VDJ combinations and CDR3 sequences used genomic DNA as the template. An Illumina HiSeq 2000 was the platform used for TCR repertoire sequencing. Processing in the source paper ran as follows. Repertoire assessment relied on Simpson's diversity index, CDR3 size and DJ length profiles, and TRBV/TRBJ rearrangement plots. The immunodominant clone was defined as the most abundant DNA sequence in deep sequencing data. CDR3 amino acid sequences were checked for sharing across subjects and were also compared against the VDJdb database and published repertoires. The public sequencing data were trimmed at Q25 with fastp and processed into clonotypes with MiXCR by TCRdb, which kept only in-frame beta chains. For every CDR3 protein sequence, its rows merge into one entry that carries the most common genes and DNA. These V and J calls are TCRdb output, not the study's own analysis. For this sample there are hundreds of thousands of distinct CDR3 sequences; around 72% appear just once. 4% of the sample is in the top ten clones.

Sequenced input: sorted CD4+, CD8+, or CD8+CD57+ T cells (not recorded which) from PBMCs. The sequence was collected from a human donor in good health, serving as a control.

CDR3 loop: CASSFGKANTAVFF. In nucleotides, the sequence is TGTGCCAGCAGCTTTGGAAAGGCTAACACTGCAGTCTTCTTT. The rearranged chain carries TRBV7-9 and TRBJ1-1; confidence is insufficient to name the D gene. Looking up the germline V gene (reference sequence) yields CDR1 SEHNR and CDR2 FQNEAQ. At the junction V is shortened by 3 bases and J by 14 bases, with 22 bases in between. Spanning cysteine to phenylalanine, the CDR3 consists of 14 amino acids. Only the CDR3 portion is preserved as DNA: 42 bases, with reading frame beginning at the first base. When the CDR3 is completed using the reference TRBV7-9 and TRBJ1-1 genes on either side, the full variable domain is DTGVSQNPRHKITKRGQNVTFRCDPISEHNRLYWYRQTLGQGPEFLTYFQNEAQLEKSRLLSDRFSAERPKGSFSTLEIQRTEQGDSAMYLCASSFGKANTAVFFGQGTRLTVV.